This entry lists 27 T cell receptor beta chains sequenced from one sample in a study of cytomegalovirus exposure and HLA in healthy donors. Primers: 60 Vbeta forward and 13 Jbeta reverse. This table comes from immunoSEQ multiplex PCR, and its TCRdb copy is limited to in-frame clones, with some not included. The profile shows some 60,000 clones, 80% of them singletons. Sequencing was done on a sample of PBMCs. Every receptor here comes from a male donor in good health and CMV-seronegative.

The chain joins TRBV9 to TRBJ2-1, with 10 bases lining up with TRBD2. This CDR3 comprises 15 residues. The V gene end was trimmed by 0 bases and the J gene end by 4 bases; junction bases not matched to a gene: 1. CDR1 and CDR2 (germline): SGDLS, YYNGEE. The CDR3 sequence: CASSVVAGGYNEQFF. The CDR3 nucleotides read TGTGCCAGCAGCGTAGTAGCGGGGGGTTACAATGAGCAGTTCTTC.

The rearrangement uses TRBV27 and TRBJ1-1; TRBD1 matches 7 bases. In germline, CDR1 is MNHEY, CDR2 SMNVEV (reference sequence). V lost 5 bases, J lost 3 bases, and 12 bases stayed unmatched. The length of the CDR3 is 16 residues. The DNA of the CDR3 is TGTGCCAGCAGTCCTCGGGGAGTCAGGGGGTACACTGAAGCTTTCTTT. It codes for CASSPRGVRGYTEAFF.

This sequence joins TRBV9 and TRBJ2-3, with TRBD1 matching 12 bases. The J segment lost 2 bases and the V segment lost 0 bases, leaving 4 bases of the junction unmatched. The CDR3 runs 17 residues. Germline CDR1 reads SGDLS; CDR2 reads YYNGEE. The CDR3 bases are TGTGCCAGCAGCGTAGGGGGACAGGGGGCGAACACAGATACGCAGTATTTT. Translation gives CASSVGGQGANTDTQYF.

This clone has a handful of counts. This chain links TRBV19 with TRBJ2-3; no firm D call. CDR1 LNHDA and CDR2 SQIVND come from the germline V gene (reference sequence). V lost 3 bases to trimming and J lost 7 bases, with 5 bases between them. The CDR3 is 11 amino acids. CDR3 residues: CASSILNTQYF. CDR3 nucleotides: TGTGCCAGTAGTATCCTTAATACGCAGTATTTT.

The genes are TRBV19 and TRBJ2-5, with D tentatively TRBD1 (6 bases). The CDR3 extends over 14 amino acids. Trimming left V 6 bases short and J 5 bases short, with 16 bases between. Germline CDR1 reads LNHDA; CDR2 reads SQIVND (reference sequence). The CDR3 coding sequence is TGTGCCAGTAGGGCAGGGGCCCGAATGGAGACCCAGTACTTC. It encodes CASRAGARMETQYF.

This chain's CDR3 is CASSFMQIWRDTIYF. In DNA form, the CDR3 reads TGTGCCAGCAGTTTCATGCAGATCTGGAGGGACACCATATATTTT. The chain uses TRBV27 and TRBJ1-3, with D hard to call. This CDR3 region has 15 residues. The V gene lost 3 bases and the J gene lost 8 bases, with 17 bases spanning the gap. Germline V lookup: CDR1 MNHEY, CDR2 SMNVEV (reference sequence).

This rearrangement joins TRBV15 to TRBJ1-2; D gene unclear. This CDR3 comprises 14 residues. Germline-derived CDR1 and CDR2 are LNHNV and YYDKDF (reference sequence). Trimming shortened V by 0 bases and J by 7 bases, and 12 bases separated the two germline ends. CDR3 sequence: CATSRDPTGGGYTF. CDR3 DNA: TGTGCCACCAGCAGAGACCCCACTGGTGGTGGCTACACCTTC.

This clone has just one count. The CDR3 here is CASSPNTPGQGTHEQYF. CDR3 nucleotides: TGTGCCAGCTCACCAAACACGCCGGGACAGGGAACCCACGAGCAGTACTTC. The chain recombines TRBV18 with TRBJ2-5; 9 bases match TRBD1. Gene TRBJ2-7 matches the end of the DNA better, so the J call may be wrong. CDR1 and CDR2 (germline): KGHSH, LQKENI. The CDR3 spans 17 residues.

This clone was counted only a few times. This sequence joins TRBV30 and TRBJ2-4, with a weak D call TRBD2 (7 bases). CDR3 length: 12 residues. V lost 3 bases and J lost 7, with 10 bases in between. Looked up from germline, CDR1 is GTSNPN and CDR2 is SVGIG (reference sequence). CDR3 sequence (DNA): TGTGCCTGGAGGGGGGGGCCCAACATTCAGTACTTC. It encodes CAWRGGPNIQYF.

This clone was detected only a few times. This chain joins TRBV11-3 and TRBJ2-1, with 8 bases lining up with TRBD1. The V segment lost 5 bases and the J segment 4 bases; nucleotides outside the gene matches: 10. This CDR3 has 16 residues. Germline values: CDR1 SGHNT, CDR2 YENEEA. The CDR3 DNA follows: TGTGCCAGCAGCCCCTCGGGACAGGTGTTTTACAATGAGCAGTTCTTC. Residues: CASSPSGQVFYNEQFF.

The gene calls are TRBV5-1 and TRBJ2-7; D might be TRBD2 (5 bases). Looked up from germline, CDR1 is SGHRS and CDR2 is YFSETQ. The CDR3 has 14 residues. Trimming removed 0 bases from V and 1 base from J, with 8 bases in between. The CDR3 reads CASSLAEGSYEQYF. The CDR3 DNA reads as TGCGCCAGCAGCTTGGCTGAGGGTTCCTACGAGCAGTACTTC.

This clone occurred a few times. The gene calls are TRBV5-1 and TRBJ2-7; no reliable D call. The V gene lost 7 bases and the J gene lost 0 bases, with 17 bases spanning the gap. The CDR3 contains 15 residues. Germline-derived CDR1 and CDR2 are SGHRS and YFSETQ. The CDR3 region has the DNA TGCGCCAGCCACCTCGATAGTAGTCGCTCCTACGAGCAGTACTTC. Amino acid sequence: CASHLDSSRSYEQYF.

The V and J genes are TRBV2 and TRBJ2-3; 10 bases fit TRBD2. Per the germline V gene, CDR1 is SNHLY and CDR2 is FYNNEI. This CDR3 has 16 residues. The V and J ends lost 6 bases and 1 base, in that order; junction bases with no gene match: 7. The CDR3 nucleotides read TGTGCCAGCAGATTTAGCGGGGGGCGGGGCACAGATACGCAGTATTTT. It specifies CASRFSGGRGTDTQYF.

This rearrangement joins TRBV7-2 to TRBJ1-2; 11 bases line up with TRBD1. Germline CDR1 SGHTA, CDR2 FQGNSA. This CDR3 region has 17 residues. V was clipped by 3 bases and J by 4 bases; unmatched bases: 10. CDR3 DNA sequence: TGTGCCAGCAGCTTGACGGGACAGGGGGGTGGGGGCTATGGCTACACCTTC. Amino acids: CASSLTGQGGGGYGYTF.

V gene TRBV19 combines with J gene TRBJ2-5, with 7 positions matching TRBD2. The J segment lost 9 bases and the V segment lost 7 bases, leaving 17 bases of the junction unmatched. The CDR3 is made up of 15 amino acids. Germline CDR1 reads LNHDA; CDR2 reads SQIVND (reference sequence). CDR3 sequence reads: CASKAGDFAPGPQYF. The DNA of the CDR3 is TGTGCCAGTAAGGCGGGGGACTTCGCCCCGGGACCCCAGTACTTC.

The chain links TRBV27 to TRBJ2-7, with TRBD1 identical over 10 bases. This CDR3 contains 17 residues. CDR1 and CDR2 from the germline V gene are MNHEY and SMNVEV (reference sequence). V was pared by 5 bases and J by 2 bases, with 12 bases of the junction left unmatched. The CDR3 is CASSTYPGTGVPYEQYF. CDR3 DNA: TGTGCCAGCAGTACCTATCCCGGGACAGGGGTACCCTACGAGCAGTACTTC.

The rearrangement uses TRBV4-3 and TRBJ2-2, with a weak D call TRBD2 (6 bases). Per the germline V gene, CDR1 is LGHNA and CDR2 is YSLEER. CDR3 size: 16 residues. The V and J ends lost 0 bases and 6 bases respectively, with 14 bases between them. The CDR3 DNA sequence: TGCGCCAGCAGCCAAGAATTCGGGCGGGGAGCCGGGGAGCTGTTTTTT. It translates to CASSQEFGRGAGELFF.

This clone was observed once. This chain links TRBV5-6 with TRBJ2-7, with 10 positions matching TRBD1. The germline V gene encodes CDR1 SGHDT and CDR2 YYEEEE. The CDR3 spans 12 residues. Trimming at V came to 7 bases and at J to 10 bases, leaving 8 bases not matched to a gene. CDR3 in amino acids: CASGSGQGDQYF. The CDR3 nucleotides are TGTGCCAGCGGCTCCGGACAGGGGGACCAGTACTTC.

This sequence joins TRBV7-9 and TRBJ2-5; D is perhaps TRBD2 (5 bases). The CDR3 covers 14 residues. From germline, CDR1 is SEHNR and CDR2 FQNEAQ (reference sequence). V was clipped by 3 bases and J by 4 bases, with 12 bases between them. The CDR3 nucleotides read TGTGCCAGCAGCTTGGGTGGACTTCTAGAGACCCAGTACTTC. Translation gives CASSLGGLLETQYF.

The chain employs TRBV9 and TRBJ1-6; TRBD1 might be the D (6 bases). The CDR3 totals 18 residues. The germline CDR1 and CDR2 sequences are SGDLS and YYNGEE. The germline V and J ends were trimmed by 0 bases and 8 bases, with 21 bases remaining between them. The CDR3 spells CASSVGVGNRAVDSPLHF. The CDR3 DNA follows: TGTGCCAGCAGCGTAGGGGTTGGCAACAGGGCGGTCGATTCACCCCTCCACTTT.

The J gene is TRBJ1-1, the V gene TRBV7-2; D is perhaps TRBD1 (6 bases). V gave up 0 bases and J gave up 3 bases, with 8 bases separating them. The CDR3 runs to 14 residues. Looked up from germline, CDR1 is SGHTA and CDR2 is FQGNSA. In DNA form, the CDR3 reads TGTGCCAGCAGCTTAGCCAGGGGAGACACTGAAGCTTTCTTT. It encodes CASSLARGDTEAFF.

The V and J genes are TRBV19 and TRBJ1-2, with D uncertain. The CDR3 loop spans 15 amino acids. Germline V gene lookup returns CDR1 LNHDA and CDR2 SQIVND (reference sequence). The V gene lost 7 bases and the J gene lost 2 bases, with 17 bases spanning the gap. The CDR3 reads CASTRTLGSNYGYTF. The CDR3 bases are TGTGCCAGTACCAGAACCCTGGGCAGCAACTATGGCTACACCTTC.

The rearrangement uses TRBV6-5 and TRBJ1-2, with D maybe TRBD1 (5 bases). The CDR3 extends over 14 amino acids. Trimming took 2 bases from V and 8 from J, leaving 15 bases between them. Germline lookup yields CDR1 MNHEY and CDR2 SVGAGI. As DNA, the CDR3 is TGTGCCAGCAGTTACCGTAATTCGGGGGGGGGCTACACCTTC. Translating it yields CASSYRNSGGGYTF.

The rearrangement joins TRBV5-8 to TRBJ1-5; 8 bases map to TRBD1. The CDR3 is made up of 15 amino acids. Germline V lookup: CDR1 SGHTS, CDR2 YDEGEE. V shed 4 bases, J shed 6 bases, and the junction held 9 bases outside the gene matches. The chain's CDR3 is CASSQGTGGVQPQHF. The CDR3 region has the DNA TGTGCCAGCAGCCAGGGTACAGGGGGTGTTCAGCCCCAGCATTTT.

The chain joins TRBV5-4 to TRBJ2-1; the D gene is possibly TRBD1 (5 bases). The CDR3 covers 18 residues. The V end was cut by 2 bases, the J end by 0 bases, with 18 bases between. CDR1 is SGHNT, CDR2 YYREEE, per germline (reference sequence). The CDR3 nucleotides read TGTGCCAGCAGCTTCACAGGTCGGCCGTCCTTCTCCTACAATGAGCAGTTCTTC. Amino acid sequence: CASSFTGRPSFSYNEQFF.

Only a few counts were recorded for this clone. This chain uses TRBV4-1 with TRBJ1-1; 7 bases agree with TRBD1. CDR3 length: 15 amino acids. Trimming cost V 4 bases and J 1 base; bases outside gene matches: 6. Germline V CDR1 and CDR2: MGHRA, YSYEKL. For the CDR3, the DNA is TGCGCCAGCAGCCCGAGGAGGGACAGGAACACTGAAGCTTTCTTT. It encodes CASSPRRDRNTEAFF.

V usage is TRBV5-6 and J usage is TRBJ2-3; perhaps TRBD2 as D (6 bases). CDR1 is SGHDT and CDR2 is YYEEEE in the germline V gene. The CDR3 length is 15 residues. The V gene lost 4 bases and the J gene lost 2 bases, with 14 bases spanning the gap. In DNA, the CDR3 is TGTGCCAGCAGCGAGGGACTGCTAACCACAGATACGCAGTATTTT. It translates to CASSEGLLTTDTQYF.